This is a list of T cell receptor beta chains from one sample in a study of blood T cell repertoires in COVID-19. Produced via immunoSEQ multiplex PCR; TCRdb's table is partial and in-frame only. Found here are about 200,000 clones, roughly 88% of them singletons; the top ten hold about 6%. Material for sequencing was PBMCs or T cells enriched from blood (not recorded which). The source is a man between 35 and 55 years old with acute COVID-19. The conserved cysteine and the conserved F or W are not part of the CDR3 here. The size entry is marked missing in some rows and otherwise reads once, few, many or a size class.

size: .
J: TRBJ2-7
length: 13
V: TRBV13
CDR3: ASSAQGAGGYEQY

size: few
J: TRBJ1-6
length: 10
V: TRBV4-1
CDR3: ASSQDKSTLH

size: .
J: TRBJ2-2
length: 14
V: TRBV10-3
CDR3: AISERAGAVTGELF

size: .
J: TRBJ2-4
length: 14
V: TRBV28
CDR3: ASSFLSGGAKNIQY

size: .
J: TRBJ1-6
length: 13
V: TRBV16
CDR3: ASSILTGGESPLH

size: .
J: TRBJ1-1
length: 11
V: TRBV19
CDR3: ASSPYLNTEAF

size: .
J: TRBJ1-2
length: 14
V: TRBV11-2
CDR3: ASSRRLTGSNYGYT

size: .
J: TRBJ2-2
length: 11
V: TRBV24-1
CDR3: ATSDSGTGELF

size: .
J: TRBJ2-3
length: 15
V: TRBV6-1
CDR3: ASSELGSGYSTDTQY

size: .
J: TRBJ2-2
length: 11
V: TRBV18
CDR3: ASSPQDNGELF

size: once
J: TRBJ2-5
length: 13
V: TRBV7-3
CDR3: ASSLSTGGWETQY

size: .
J: TRBJ2-2
length: 14
V: TRBV5-8
CDR3: ASSSGLAGNTGELF

size: .
J: TRBJ1-2
length: 13
V: TRBV3-1/TRBV3-2
CDR3: ASSPEQGGGYGYT

size: .
J: TRBJ2-5
length: 11
V: TRBV19
CDR3: ASKSRDRETQY

size: .
J: TRBJ1-1
length: 12
V: TRBV10-2
CDR3: ASRSGVSNTEAF

size: .
J: TRBJ2-7
length: 12
V: TRBV29-1
CDR3: SVGGGSGSYEQY

size: .
J: TRBJ2-1
length: 16
V: TRBV4-1
CDR3: ASSQGGVYGRANNEQF

size: .
J: TRBJ2-2
length: 12
V: TRBV6-6
CDR3: ASSYSSGSGELF

size: .
J: TRBJ2-3
length: 15
V: TRBV7-8
CDR3: ASSFSAGLAGAYTQY

size: .
J: TRBJ2-1
length: 12
V: TRBV19
CDR3: ASNLEGIGGEQF

size: .
J: TRBJ1-1
length: 12
V: TRBV28
CDR3: ASSIGGGGTEAF

size: .
J: TRBJ2-2
length: 14
V: TRBV6-1
CDR3: ASSAWGIANTGELF

size: .
J: TRBJ2-1
length: 12
V: TRBV7-3
CDR3: ASSLRDTNNEQF

size: once
J: TRBJ1-2
length: 10
V: TRBV28
CDR3: ASTKGDYGYT